Listed below are T cell receptor beta chains from one sample, sequenced in a study of blood T cells in healthy people across ages. TCRdb recomputed calls from the 5' RACE reads with MiXCR, one row per CDR3 protein. The sample has approximately 820,000 distinct CDR3 sequences, around two fifths seen once. Sequenced sample: blood. The receptor set was obtained from a man in his 60s in good health. The conserved cysteine and the conserved F or W are not part of the CDR3 here. Fields, in order: clone size, J gene, V gene, CDR3 protein. For some rows the clone size is stated as once, few or many, or as a class when expanded; others skip it.

size: NA
J: NA
V: TRBV20-1
CDR3: SAVAGGPPSPQATQY

size: NA
J: TRBJ1-5
V: TRBV6-6
CDR3: ASTDTSNQPQH

size: NA
J: TRBJ2-5
V: TRBV29-1
CDR3: SVGGSGEQY

size: NA
J: TRBJ2-2
V: TRBV9
CDR3: ASSSGGAVTGELF

size: few
J: TRBJ2-5
V: TRBV10-3
CDR3: AISESGGGKTQY

size: many
J: TRBJ1-1
V: TRBV13
CDR3: ASSLDGPGGTEAF

size: NA
J: TRBJ2-3
V: TRBV27
CDR3: ASSERGASTDTQY

size: few
J: TRBJ2-7
V: TRBV18
CDR3: ASSPLDSSYEQY

size: few
J: TRBJ1-2
V: TRBV7-2
CDR3: ASSPPQGAPLYGYT

size: many
J: TRBJ2-4
V: TRBV14
CDR3: ASLFWDLAKNIQY

size: few
J: TRBJ1-2
V: TRBV6-1
CDR3: ASSEDVRSYGYT

size: NA
J: TRBJ1-1
V: TRBV5-1
CDR3: ASSPFGGGLKDTEAF

size: NA
J: TRBJ2-5
V: TRBV20-1
CDR3: SAREGVPEAQY

size: NA
J: TRBJ2-1
V: TRBV9
CDR3: ASSVGFYEQF

size: NA
J: NA
V: TRBV12-5
CDR3: ASGEQGGETQY

size: NA
J: TRBJ1-6
V: TRBV7-9
CDR3: ASSSRGTENSPLH

size: few
J: TRBJ2-7
V: TRBV5-1
CDR3: ASSHLRDPYEQY

size: NA
J: TRBJ1-1
V: TRBV18
CDR3: ASSPPRRGAGTEAF

size: NA
J: TRBJ2-1
V: TRBV6-4
CDR3: ASNWGGGPSLQSSYNEQF

size: few
J: TRBJ2-1
V: TRBV7-2
CDR3: ASRGTSLGGSYNEQF

size: few
J: TRBJ2-1
V: TRBV7-2
CDR3: ASSPGTEHNEQF

size: NA
J: NA
V: TRBV6-5
CDR3: ASSGTAPTYEQY

size: NA
J: TRBJ2-5
V: TRBV7-2
CDR3: ASSLGQKGQETQY

size: NA
J: TRBJ2-4
V: TRBV20-1
CDR3: SAKLWDIQY

size: NA
J: TRBJ1-4
V: TRBV20-1
CDR3: SARDHVSVATNEKLF

size: many
J: TRBJ2-5
V: TRBV20-1
CDR3: SAHSGGVLSRGTQY

size: many
J: TRBJ2-7
V: TRBV2
CDR3: ASSDVQSYEQY

size: NA
J: TRBJ2-3
V: TRBV12-3/TRBV12-4
CDR3: ASSLLQGLTDTQY

size: NA
J: TRBJ2-1
V: TRBV7-7
CDR3: ASSSDRFGPYNEQF

size: NA
J: TRBJ2-2
V: TRBV4-1
CDR3: ASSQASGGPGELF

size: many
J: TRBJ2-7
V: TRBV7-2
CDR3: ASSSSGGGAYEQY

size: NA
J: TRBJ2-3
V: TRBV20-1
CDR3: SARHTSGGHTDTQY

size: NA
J: TRBJ2-4
V: TRBV19
CDR3: ASSTRDRGSRLENIQY

size: few
J: TRBJ2-7
V: TRBV4-1
CDR3: ASSQVDRGHEQY

size: few
J: TRBJ2-7
V: TRBV3-1
CDR3: ASSHNRQGSYEQY

size: NA
J: TRBJ2-2
V: TRBV11-2
CDR3: ASSSLGQGTGELF

size: NA
J: NA
V: TRBV24-1
CDR3: ATSDPRQGSETQY

size: NA
J: TRBJ2-5
V: TRBV6-1
CDR3: ASSAQEETQY

size: once
J: TRBJ2-5
V: TRBV14
CDR3: ASSQITGWRDDEQY

size: many
J: TRBJ2-7
V: TRBV5-1
CDR3: ASSLEGNEQY

size: few
J: TRBJ2-6
V: TRBV6-2/TRBV6-3
CDR3: ASSSWTGQSGANVLT

size: NA
J: TRBJ2-7
V: TRBV28
CDR3: ASSTEYEQY

size: NA
J: TRBJ1-1
V: TRBV6-5
CDR3: ASSSVGGFPF

size: NA
J: TRBJ2-1
V: TRBV6-2/TRBV6-3
CDR3: ASSSMGQYNEQF